This T cell receptor beta chain appears in the sequencing data of a study of T cell responses to AZD1222 COVID-19 vaccine. Points from the study as a whole: Reportedly, nearly half the spike-specific TCRs target unmutated variant regions.

In regard to this clone: Its antigen remains unidentified.

Germline V gives CDR1 SNHLY, CDR2 FYNNEI. With V trimmed by 10 bases and J by 2 bases, 8 bases remained unmatched. The CDR3 extends over 14 amino acids. Here immunoSEQ multiplex PCR was the method, and the copy in TCRdb shows in-frame clones only, minus some. The sample holds some 95,000 clones; nearly 90% are singletons and the top ten take about 3%. This sample comprised peripheral blood, obtained on day 0 of MenACWY control vaccination. The chain links TRBV2 to TRBJ2-7; TRBD2 matches at 10 bases. The sequence was collected from an adult in good health. In nucleotides, the CDR3 is TGTGCCACCAAATACGGACTAGCGGCCTACGAGCAGTACTTC. Protein: CATKYGLAAYEQYF.